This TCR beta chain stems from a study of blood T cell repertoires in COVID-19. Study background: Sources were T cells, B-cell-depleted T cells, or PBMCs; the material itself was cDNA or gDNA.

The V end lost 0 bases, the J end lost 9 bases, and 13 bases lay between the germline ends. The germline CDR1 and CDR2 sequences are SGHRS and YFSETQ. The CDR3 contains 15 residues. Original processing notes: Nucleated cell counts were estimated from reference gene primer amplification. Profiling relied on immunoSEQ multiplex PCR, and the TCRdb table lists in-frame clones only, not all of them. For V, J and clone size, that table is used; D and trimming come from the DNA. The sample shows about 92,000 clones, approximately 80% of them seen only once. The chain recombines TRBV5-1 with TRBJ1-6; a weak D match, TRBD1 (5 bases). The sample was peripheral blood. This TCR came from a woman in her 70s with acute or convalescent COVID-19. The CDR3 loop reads CASSLGHRSGSPLHF. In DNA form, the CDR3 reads TGCGCCAGCAGCTTGGGCCACAGGTCTGGTTCACCCCTCCACTTT.